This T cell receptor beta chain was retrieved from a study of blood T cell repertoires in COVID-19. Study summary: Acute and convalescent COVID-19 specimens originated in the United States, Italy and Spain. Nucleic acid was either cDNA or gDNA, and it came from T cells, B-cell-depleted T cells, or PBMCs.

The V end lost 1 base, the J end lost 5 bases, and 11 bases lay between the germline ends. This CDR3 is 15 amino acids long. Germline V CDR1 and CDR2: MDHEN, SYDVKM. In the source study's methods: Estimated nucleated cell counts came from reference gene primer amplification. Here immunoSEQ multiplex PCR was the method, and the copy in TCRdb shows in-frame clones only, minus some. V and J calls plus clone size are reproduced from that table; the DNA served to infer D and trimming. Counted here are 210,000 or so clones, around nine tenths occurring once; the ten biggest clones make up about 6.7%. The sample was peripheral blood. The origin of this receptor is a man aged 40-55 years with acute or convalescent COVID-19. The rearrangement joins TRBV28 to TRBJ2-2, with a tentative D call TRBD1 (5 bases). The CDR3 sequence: CASSLYGRVTGELFF. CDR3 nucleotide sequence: TGTGCCAGCAGTTTATACGGCAGGGTAACCGGGGAGCTGTTTTTT.